This T cell receptor beta chain was profiled in a study of OX40 agonist ivuxolimab in advanced cancers. CDR3 length: 11 amino acids. Trimming cost V 8 bases and J 4 bases, with 11 bases left between them. CDR1 and CDR2 from the germline V gene are SQVTM and ANQGSEA. Assay: immunoSEQ multiplex PCR; the TCRdb copy retains only in-frame clones and omits some. This sample has around 80,000 clones; 85% to 90% occur once, and the top ten carry 0.99%. Patients were ineligible given autoimmune disease history or systemic immunosuppression. The receptor comes from an adult with an advanced solid tumor such as melanoma, head and neck, liver or kidney cancer. Material: CD4+ or CD8+ T cells sorted from blood, obtained in a trial of the OX40 agonist ivuxolimab. The chain uses TRBV29-1 and TRBJ2-5, with D perhaps TRBD1 or TRBD2 (5 bases each). The CDR3 loop reads CSPVRGETQYF. CDR3 nucleotide sequence: TGCAGCCCGGTGAGGGGAGAGACCCAGTACTTC.